This T cell receptor (beta chain) was profiled in a study of T cells after yellow fever vaccination. Template switching with 5'RACE generated the TCR cDNA and added a universal primer site and UMIs. TCRdb fed the 5' RACE reads into MiXCR, producing one record per CDR3 protein. The profile shows 300,000 or so distinct CDR3 sequences, 10% to 15% of them singletons. The CDR3 is 16 residues long. Per the germline V gene, CDR1 is SGHTA and CDR2 is FQGNSA. V was shortened by 2 bases and J by 2 bases, with 14 bases between the two germline ends. This TCR derives from a man aged 25 to 40 who received the YFV17D yellow fever vaccine. The genes are TRBV7-2 and TRBJ2-3; possibly TRBD2 for D (5 bases). The material was CD4+ T cells sorted from PBMCs, obtained 45 days after the yellow fever booster vaccination. The CDR3 spells CASSLIPGEPTDTQYF. DNA of the CDR3: TGTGCCAGCAGCTTAATCCCCGGGGAACCCACAGATACGCAGTATTTT.